This TCR beta chain was recorded in a study of blood T cell repertoires in COVID-19. The overall study: Sites across the United States, Italy and Spain contributed samples from acute and convalescent COVID-19. Sample material is recorded as cDNA or gDNA derived from T cells, B-cell-depleted T cells, or PBMCs.

In germline, CDR1 is MDHEN, CDR2 SYDVKM. This CDR3 region has 13 residues. V was pared by 6 bases and J by 4 bases, with 12 bases between. Original handling: Estimates of nucleated cell counts were drawn from the amplification of reference gene primers. The assay was immunoSEQ multiplex PCR, and TCRdb's table has in-frame clones only and misses some. From that table come the V and J calls and clone size; the DNA was used to work out D and trimming. The sample consists of roughly 49,000 clones, roughly 89% of them appearing once. V is TRBV28 and J is TRBJ2-5; possibly TRBD2 for D (6 bases). The receptor was isolated from a man in his sixties with active COVID-19. The sequencing sample was made of peripheral blood. The CDR3 nucleotides read TGTGCCAGCAGGGGGGGATACGGAGAGACCCAGTACTTC. This codes for CASRGGYGETQYF.